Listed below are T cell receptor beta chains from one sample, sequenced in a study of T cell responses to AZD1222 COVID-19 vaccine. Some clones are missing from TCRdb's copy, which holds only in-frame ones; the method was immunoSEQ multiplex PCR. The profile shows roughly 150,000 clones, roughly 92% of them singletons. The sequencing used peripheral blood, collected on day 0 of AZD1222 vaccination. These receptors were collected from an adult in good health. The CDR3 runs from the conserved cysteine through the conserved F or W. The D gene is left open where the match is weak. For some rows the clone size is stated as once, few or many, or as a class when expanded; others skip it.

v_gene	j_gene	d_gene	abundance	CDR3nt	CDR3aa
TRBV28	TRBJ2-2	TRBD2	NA	TGTGCCAGCAGCCCCGGACTAGCGGGAGTTCAGGCCGGGGAGCTGTTTTTT	CASSPGLAGVQAGELFF
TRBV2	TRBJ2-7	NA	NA	TGTGCCAGCAGGGAAGATACCTACGAGCAGTACTTC	CASREDTYEQYF
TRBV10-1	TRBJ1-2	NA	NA	TGCGCCAGCAGTCCCGACCGGAACCCTAACTATGGCTACACCTTC	CASSPDRNPNYGYTF
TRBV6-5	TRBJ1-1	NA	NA	TGTGCCAGCAGGGAGACCAGGAGGGGCACCACTGAAGCTTTCTTT	CASRETRRGTTEAFF
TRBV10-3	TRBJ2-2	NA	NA	TGTGCCATACAGAACACCGGGGAGCTGTTTTTT	CAIQNTGELFF
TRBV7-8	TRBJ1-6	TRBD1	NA	TGTGCCAGCAGCCCGGGACAGGGAAACTCCTATAATTCACCCCTCCACTTT	CASSPGQGNSYNSPLHF
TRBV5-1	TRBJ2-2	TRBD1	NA	TGCGCCAGCACTTTGGACAGGATCACCGGGGAGCTGTTTTTT	CASTLDRITGELFF
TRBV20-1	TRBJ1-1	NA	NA	TGCAGTGCTAAGGGGGGCACTGAAGCTTTCTTT	CSAKGGTEAFF
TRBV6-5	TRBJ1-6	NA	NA	TGTGCCAGCAGTTACAGGGCAAGAGATTCACCCCTCCACTTT	CASSYRARDSPLHF
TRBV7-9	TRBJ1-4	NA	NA	TGTGCCAGCAGCTTTAATGAAAAACTGTTTTTT	CASSFNEKLFF
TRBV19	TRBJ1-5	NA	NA	TGTGCCAGTACCCAAGATGAGTGGGGGAGCAATCAGCCCCAGCATTTT	CASTQDEWGSNQPQHF
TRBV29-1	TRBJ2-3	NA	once	TGCAGCGTTGAAAACCGACAGATGAAGAACACAGATACGCAGTATTTT	CSVENRQMKNTDTQYF
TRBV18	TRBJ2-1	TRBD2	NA	TGTGCCAGCGCCACGAGAGGGACTAGCGGGGGGGCCGGCGAGTTCTTC	CASATRGTSGGAGEFF
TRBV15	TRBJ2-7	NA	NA	TGTGCCACCAGCAGGGTTCAGCCCTCCTACGAGCAGTACTTC	CATSRVQPSYEQYF
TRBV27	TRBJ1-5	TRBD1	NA	TGTGCCAGCAGTACCTCGACAGGGGTGGGTCAGCCCCAGCATTTT	CASSTSTGVGQPQHF
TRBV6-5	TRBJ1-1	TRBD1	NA	TGTGCCAGCAGACCGGGACAGACCAACACTGAAGCTTTCTTT	CASRPGQTNTEAFF
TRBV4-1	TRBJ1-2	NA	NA	TGCGCCAGCAGCCAAGAGGGCTCCCCATATGGCTACACCTTC	CASSQEGSPYGYTF
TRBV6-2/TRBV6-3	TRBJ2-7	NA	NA	TGTGCCAGCGGCCGGGACGGCCCTTCCTACGAGCAGTACTTC	CASGRDGPSYEQYF
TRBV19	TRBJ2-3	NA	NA	TGTGCCAGTACGGGTGCTGCAGATACGCAGTATTTT	CASTGAADTQYF
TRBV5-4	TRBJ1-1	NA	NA	TGTGCCAGCAGCTTGGGGGAGATGAACACTGAAGCTTTCTTT	CASSLGEMNTEAFF
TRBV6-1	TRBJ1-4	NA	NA	TGTGCCAGCAGTGAAGCCCCCGGGACACTACTTGAAAAACTGTTTTTT	CASSEAPGTLLEKLFF
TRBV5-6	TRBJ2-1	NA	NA	TGTGCCAGCAGCTTGGTGATCGATGAGCAGTTCTTC	CASSLVIDEQFF
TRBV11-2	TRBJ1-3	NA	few	TGTGCCAGCGAGGGGGGCCATGGAAACACCATATATTTT	CASEGGHGNTIYF
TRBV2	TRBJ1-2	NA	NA	TGTGCCAGCCCAGGAAACTATGGCTACACCTTC	CASPGNYGYTF
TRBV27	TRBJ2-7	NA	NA	TGTGCCAGCAGTCCCCTGGGCTCCTACGAGCAGTACTTC	CASSPLGSYEQYF
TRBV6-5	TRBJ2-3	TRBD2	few	TGTGCCAGCAGAGTGCTAGCGGGGGGGCCGGATACGCAGTATTTT	CASRVLAGGPDTQYF
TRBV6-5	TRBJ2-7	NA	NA	TGTGCCAGCAGTTACGCCCCCCGGGGGAGCTCCTACGAGCAGTACTTC	CASSYAPRGSSYEQYF
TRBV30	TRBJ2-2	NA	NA	TGTGCCTGCACAACCGGGGGAGGGGAGCTGTTTTTT	CACTTGGGELFF
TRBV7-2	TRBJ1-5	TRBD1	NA	TGTGCCAGCGGCAGGGGGGTAAATCAGCCCCAGCATTTT	CASGRGVNQPQHF
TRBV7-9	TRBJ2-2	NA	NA	TGTGCCAGCAGCACCCCCGCAGCAGGCGCGAACACCGGGGAGCTGTTTTTT	CASSTPAAGANTGELFF
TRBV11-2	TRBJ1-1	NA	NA	TGTGCCAGCAGCTTAAGCGTTTTGAACACTGAAGCTTTCTTT	CASSLSVLNTEAFF
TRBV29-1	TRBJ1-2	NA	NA	TGCAGCGTTATCCCGCCAGGGCGACATAACTATGGCTACACCTTC	CSVIPPGRHNYGYTF
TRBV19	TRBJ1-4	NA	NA	TGTGCCAGTAGCCCCTTGGGTCGGGAAAAACTGTTTTTT	CASSPLGREKLFF
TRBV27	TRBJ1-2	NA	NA	TGTGCCAGCAAACCCAGGGGCGGTAACTATGGCTACACCTTC	CASKPRGGNYGYTF
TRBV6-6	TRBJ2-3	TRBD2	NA	TGTGCCAGCAGTTATACTAGCGGGGGCGCAGATACGCAGTATTTT	CASSYTSGGADTQYF
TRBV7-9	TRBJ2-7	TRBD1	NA	TGTGCCAGCAGCCTTACAGGGGTCGAGGGCGAGCAGTACTTC	CASSLTGVEGEQYF
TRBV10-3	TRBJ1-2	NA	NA	TGTGCCATCAGCCCACAGGGCTATGGCTACACCTTC	CAISPQGYGYTF
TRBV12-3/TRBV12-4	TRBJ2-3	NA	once	TGTGCCAGCAGTGACCCAGATACGCAGTATTTT	CASSDPDTQYF
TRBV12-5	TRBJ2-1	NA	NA	TGTGCTAGTGGTTGGGGGCGCGGAGAGCAGTTCTTC	CASGWGRGEQFF
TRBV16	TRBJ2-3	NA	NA	TGTGCCAGCAGCCAAACCAGGGCTAGCACAGATACGCAGTATTTT	CASSQTRASTDTQYF
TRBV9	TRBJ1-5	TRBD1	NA	TGTGCCAGCAGGTTTTCCTTACAGACAGGGGTCAGCAATCAGCCCCAGCATTTT	CASRFSLQTGVSNQPQHF
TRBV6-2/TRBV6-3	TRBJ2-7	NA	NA	TGTGCCAGCAGTTTTGGACTGGGCCCCTACGAGCAGTACTTC	CASSFGLGPYEQYF
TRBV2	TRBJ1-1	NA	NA	TGTGCCAGCAGTGAAACAGGCTACACTGAAGCTTTCTTT	CASSETGYTEAFF
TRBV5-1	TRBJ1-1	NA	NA	TGCGCCAGCAGCTTGGACAGCATGAACACTGAAGCTTTCTTT	CASSLDSMNTEAFF
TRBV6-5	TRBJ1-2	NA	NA	TGTGCCAGCAGTTACTCAAGGGGTGTATTAGGCTACACCTTC	CASSYSRGVLGYTF
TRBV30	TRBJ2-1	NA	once	TGTGCCTGGAAGGACACGAGCTCCTACAATGAGCAGTTCTTC	CAWKDTSSYNEQFF
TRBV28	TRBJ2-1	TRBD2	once	TGTGCCAGCAGTTTCTTAGGGCTAGCGGGAGGGACGTCCTACAATGAGCAGTTCTTC	CASSFLGLAGGTSYNEQFF
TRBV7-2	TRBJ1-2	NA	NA	TGTGCCAGCAGCCGGGACAACATTAACGGCGGCTACACCTTC	CASSRDNINGGYTF
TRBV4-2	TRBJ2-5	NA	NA	TGTGCCAGCAGCCAAGGGAATAACCAGTACTTC	CASSQGNNQYF
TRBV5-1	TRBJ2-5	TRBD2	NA	TGCGCCAGCAGCTTGGGCGGACTAGCGGGGGGGCAAGAGACCCAGTACTTC	CASSLGGLAGGQETQYF
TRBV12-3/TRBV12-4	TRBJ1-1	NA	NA	TGTGCCAGCAGCCTGGACACTTCGGGTGAAGCTTTCTTT	CASSLDTSGEAFF
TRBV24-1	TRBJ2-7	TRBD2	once	TGTGCCACCAGTGATTCCGAGCGGGGATCCTACGAGCAGTACTTC	CATSDSERGSYEQYF
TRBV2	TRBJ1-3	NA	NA	TGTGCCAGCAGTGGTGGCTCTGGAAACACCATATATTTT	CASSGGSGNTIYF